The next 25 T cell receptor beta chains were all read from a single sample in a study of blood T cell repertoires in COVID-19. Some clones are missing from TCRdb's copy, which holds only in-frame ones; the method was immunoSEQ multiplex PCR. The sample consists of roughly 50,000 clones, 83% of them appearing once. Sample: peripheral blood. The source is a woman aged 55 to 70 with acute or convalescent COVID-19.

The rearrangement links TRBV2 to TRBJ1-1, with D possibly TRBD1 on 6 matching bases. CDR1 is SNHLY, CDR2 FYNNEI, per germline. Between the trimmed V and J ends, which lost 1 base and 4 bases, there was a span of 13 bases. The CDR3 length is 15 residues. Here the CDR3 reads CASSEEAGVGTEAFF. CDR3 coding DNA: TGTGCCAGCAGTGAAGAGGCAGGGGTAGGCACTGAAGCTTTCTTT.

The DNA of the CDR3 is TGTGCCAGCTCAGGGACGACGGGGACTTATCAGCCCCAGCATTTT. Its protein is CASSGTTGTYQPQHF. The chain has TRBV18 and TRBJ1-5; D may be TRBD1 (5 bases). This CDR3 has 15 amino acids. Germline lookup yields CDR1 KGHSH and CDR2 LQKENI. V dropped 5 bases and J dropped 5 bases, with 16 bases sitting between them.

V gene TRBV2 combines with J gene TRBJ2-1; D not certain. The germline gives CDR1 SNHLY, CDR2 FYNNEI. This CDR3 contains 15 residues. V lost 3 bases and J lost 1, with 10 bases in between. The chain's CDR3 is CASSDGGPSYNEQFF. As DNA, the CDR3 is TGTGCCAGCAGTGACGGCGGCCCTTCCTACAATGAGCAGTTCTTC.

The chain couples TRBV5-4 to TRBJ2-7; 11 bases agree with TRBD2. CDR1 and CDR2 from the germline V gene are SGHNT and YYREEE (reference sequence). Trimming cost V 3 bases and J 2 bases; bases outside gene matches: 10. The CDR3 extends over 17 amino acids. DNA of the CDR3: TGTGCCAGCAGCTCCCGGGGGCGACTAGCGGGGACCTACGAGCAGTACTTC. The encoded protein is CASSSRGRLAGTYEQYF.

The gene calls are TRBV5-5 and TRBJ1-2; TRBD1 matches 8 bases. Germline V lookup: CDR1 SGHKS, CDR2 YYEKEE (reference sequence). CDR3 length: 16 residues. V shed 0 bases, J shed 5 bases, and the junction held 9 bases outside the gene matches. The CDR3 loop reads CASSLGGQGYEYGYTF. The CDR3 DNA follows: TGTGCCAGCAGCTTGGGAGGACAGGGATATGAGTATGGCTACACCTTC.

This chain uses TRBV5-4 with TRBJ2-7, with TRBD2 matching 10 bases. The CDR3 extends over 15 amino acids. V lost 4 bases and J lost 4; bases outside the gene matches: 8. Germline V gene sequence: CDR1 SGHNT, CDR2 YYREEE (reference sequence). CDR3: CASSPKGLATYEQYF. In DNA form, the CDR3 reads TGTGCCAGCAGCCCGAAGGGACTAGCGACTTACGAGCAGTACTTC.

The chain employs TRBV5-4 and TRBJ2-3; 8 bases fit TRBD1. Germline V gene sequence: CDR1 SGHNT, CDR2 YYREEE (reference sequence). The length of the CDR3 is 15 residues. Trimming at V came to 4 bases and at J to 3 bases, leaving 7 bases not matched to a gene. The CDR3 region is CASSHDRGRTDTQYF. The DNA for the CDR3 is TGTGCCAGCAGCCACGACAGGGGACGAACAGATACGCAGTATTTT.

This clone was seen only a few times. The chain carries TRBV5-8 and TRBJ1-1; D possibly corresponds to TRBD1 (5 bases). V was cut by 3 bases and J by 4 bases, with 13 bases left in between. From germline, CDR1 is SGHTS and CDR2 YDEGEE. The CDR3 is 14 amino acids. The CDR3 region is CASSYGPGVTEAFF. The DNA of the CDR3 is TGTGCCAGCAGCTACGGTCCGGGGGTCACTGAAGCTTTCTTT. The variable domain in full, with the rest retrieved from reference TRBV5-8 and TRBJ1-1, is EAGVTQSPTHLIKTRGQQATLRCSPISGHTSVYWYQQALGLGLQFLLWYDEGEERNRGNFPPRFSGRQFPNYSSELNVNALELEDSALYLCASSYGPGVTEAFFGQGTRLTVV.

The gene calls are TRBV6-5 and TRBJ1-2, with 7 bases fitting TRBD1. This CDR3 is 13 amino acids long. J lost 6 bases, V lost 5 bases, and 6 bases had no gene match. Germline values: CDR1 MNHEY, CDR2 SVGAGI. CDR3 region: CASSRLQGNGYTF. In DNA, the CDR3 is TGTGCCAGCAGTAGATTACAGGGGAATGGCTACACCTTC.

This sequence joins TRBV6-7 and TRBJ2-7; 10 bases are shared with TRBD2. TRBV6-7 has ORF status, its function being uncertain. J gave up 4 bases and V 0 bases, and 3 bases lay outside the gene matches. The CDR3 spans 15 residues. This CDR3 is CASSYSSGRLYEQYF. The CDR3 DNA reads TGTGCCAGCAGTTACTCTAGCGGGAGGTTGTACGAGCAGTACTTC.

There are a few counts of this clone. The chain combines TRBV2 with TRBJ1-2, with 11 positions matching TRBD1. V shed 6 bases, J shed 1 base, and the junction held 1 base outside the gene matches. Germline V gene data show CDR1 as SNHLY and CDR2 as FYNNEI. This CDR3 has 14 residues. The CDR3 DNA is TGTGCCAGCAGGGGGACAGGGGGTAACTATGGCTACACCTTC. It encodes CASRGTGGNYGYTF.

DNA of the CDR3: TGTGCCAGCAGCCAACCGGGACAGGGGTATCGGAGTACGCAGTATTTT. Amino acids: CASSQPGQGYRSTQYF. This chain joins TRBV3-1 (or the pseudogene TRBV3-2) and TRBJ2-3, with 10 bases aligning to TRBD1. With 2 bases clipped from V and 8 bases from J, the junction kept 10 bases outside the gene matches. CDR3 size: 16 residues. Looked up from germline, CDR1 is LGHDT and CDR2 is YNNKEL (reference sequence).

The V gene is TRBV5-4, the J gene TRBJ2-2; the D gene is possibly TRBD2 (5 bases). The CDR3 runs to 15 residues. Looked up from germline, CDR1 is SGHNT and CDR2 is YYREEE (reference sequence). The ends were cut back, 0 bases at V and 4 bases at J, with 10 bases in the middle. The CDR3 DNA reads TGTGCCAGCAGCTTGGGTGGGAGACCCACCGGGGAGCTGTTTTTT. Its protein product is CASSLGGRPTGELFF.

This clone turned up a few times. The gene calls are TRBV3-1 (or the pseudogene TRBV3-2) and TRBJ1-2; no reliable D call. Germline CDR1 reads LGHDT; CDR2 reads YNNKEL (reference sequence). The CDR3 extends over 13 amino acids. Trimming took off 5 bases at V and 2 bases at J, with 9 bases between the two ends. CDR3 coding DNA: TGTGCCAGCAGCAGAAGCGAAAACTATGGCTACACCTTC. Amino acid sequence: CASSRSENYGYTF.

This clone was observed once. This chain links TRBV6-5 with TRBJ2-3, with a tentative D call TRBD1 (6 bases). This CDR3 comprises 15 residues. Trimming cost V 1 base and J 4 bases, with 12 bases left between them. Germline CDR1 reads MNHEY; CDR2 reads SVGAGI. The CDR3 DNA sequence: TGTGCCAGCAGTTACTGGCAGGGGAGAGCAGATACGCAGTATTTT. This gives the protein CASSYWQGRADTQYF.

This chain connects TRBV5-1 to TRBJ1-1; 7 bases map to TRBD1. The ends lost 0 bases at V and 4 bases at J; junction bases unmatched: 3. Germline CDR1 reads SGHRS; CDR2 reads YFSETQ. This CDR3 is 14 amino acids long. The CDR3 spells CASSLGQGSTEAFF. CDR3 sequence (DNA): TGCGCCAGCAGCTTGGGACAGGGCTCCACTGAAGCTTTCTTT.

The chain links TRBV6-5 to TRBJ1-2; no firm D call. CDR1 and CDR2 from the germline V gene are MNHEY and SVGAGI. The V and J ends lost 7 bases and 10 bases respectively, with 19 bases between them. The CDR3 spans 13 residues. The CDR3 loop reads CASNIQNNADYTF. DNA for the CDR3: TGTGCCAGCAACATACAGAACAATGCTGACTACACCTTC.

V is TRBV4-1 and J is TRBJ2-2; TRBD2 matches at 13 bases. This CDR3 spans 21 amino acids. CDR1 and CDR2 from the germline V gene are MGHRA and YSYEKL. Trimming at V came to 5 bases and at J to 0 bases, leaving 15 bases not matched to a gene. This chain's CDR3 is CASSEGLAGVIGKANTGELFF. DNA of the CDR3: TGCGCCAGCAGCGAAGGACTAGCGGGGGTAATAGGAAAAGCGAACACCGGGGAGCTGTTTTTT.

The chain recombines TRBV30 with TRBJ1-1; possible D gene TRBD1, 6 bases. This CDR3 comprises 16 residues. V was cut by 1 base and J by 5 bases, with 20 bases left in between. The germline gives CDR1 GTSNPN, CDR2 SVGIG (reference sequence). The CDR3 DNA sequence: TGTGCCTGGAGTGCACAGGGCGGCGTGAAGGGGACTGAAGCTTTCTTT. This encodes CAWSAQGGVKGTEAFF.

This chain joins TRBV28 and TRBJ2-7, with 10 bases fitting TRBD2. Germline loops: CDR1 MDHEN, CDR2 SYDVKM. This CDR3 is 15 amino acids long. Trimming cost V 2 bases and J 2 bases; bases outside gene matches: 3. CDR3 loop: CASSLAAGGTYEQYF. The CDR3 DNA is TGTGCCAGCAGTTTAGCAGCGGGGGGGACCTACGAGCAGTACTTC.

The chain joins TRBV5-1 to TRBJ2-7, with 9 bases matching TRBD1. With 4 bases clipped from V and 7 bases from J, the junction kept 9 bases outside the gene matches. CDR1 and CDR2 (germline): SGHRS, YFSETQ. CDR3 size: 14 residues. Here the CDR3 DNA reads TGCGCCAGCAGCGGAGGGACAGGGCTTATGGAGCAGTACTTC. Protein sequence: CASSGGTGLMEQYF.

The gene calls are TRBV19 and TRBJ1-6; the D gene is possibly TRBD1 (5 bases). Germline loops: CDR1 LNHDA, CDR2 SQIVND (reference sequence). The CDR3 runs to 16 residues. V shed 3 bases and J shed 7 bases, with 16 bases lying between them. CDR3 sequence reads: CASSMGTQGLNSPLHF. In DNA, the CDR3 is TGTGCCAGTAGTATGGGAACTCAGGGATTGAATTCACCCCTCCACTTT.

This chain links TRBV7-3 with TRBJ1-2; 10 bases align to TRBD1. CDR3 length equals 15 residues. J was trimmed by 6 bases and V by 7 bases; bases with no gene match: 11. The germline CDR1 and CDR2 sequences are SGHTA and FQGTGA. CDR3 DNA: TGTGCCAGCATCATAGGGACAGGGGTTTTGAATGGCTACACCTTC. This codes for CASIIGTGVLNGYTF. Full variable domain (missing parts from reference TRBV7-3 and TRBJ1-2): GAGVSQTPSNKVTEKGKYVELRCDPISGHTALYWYRQSLGQGPEFLIYFQGTGAADDSGLPNDRFFAVRPEGSVSTLKIQRTERGDSAVYLCASIIGTGVLNGYTFGSGTRLTVV.

The CDR3 here is CASRAGRHNYNEQFF. CDR3 nucleotide sequence: TGTGCCAGCCGGGCCGGGAGGCATAACTACAATGAGCAGTTCTTC. The chain combines TRBV6-5 with TRBJ2-1; 7 bases are a match to TRBD2. Per germline, CDR1 MNHEY and CDR2 SVGAGI. This CDR3 is 15 amino acids long. V trimming: 8 bases; J trimming: 3 bases; junction bases outside the gene matches: 10.

The V gene is TRBV2, the J gene TRBJ1-2; 8 positions match TRBD1. Trimming took 2 bases from V and 8 from J; bases not matched to a gene: 7. Germline assignment: CDR1 SNHLY and CDR2 FYNNEI. The CDR3 runs to 14 residues. The CDR3 bases are TGTGCCAGCAGTGAATGGCAGGGGGCTCGGGGCTACACCTTC. Translating gives CASSEWQGARGYTF. Full variable domain (outside the CDR3, taken from reference TRBV2 and TRBJ1-2): EPEVTQTPSHQVTQMGQEVILRCVPISNHLYFYWYRQILGQKVEFLVSFYNNEISEKSEIFDDQFSVERPDGSNFTLKIRSTKLEDSAMYFCASSEWQGARGYTFGSGTRLTVV.